This T cell receptor (beta chain) was identified in a study of OX40 agonist ivuxolimab in advanced cancers. Profiling relied on immunoSEQ multiplex PCR, and the TCRdb table lists in-frame clones only, not all of them. Of tens of thousands of clones listed, 80% to 95% are singletons. After removal of 3 bases from V and 1 base from J, the junction contained 7 bases not matched to a gene. Germline V CDR1 and CDR2: SGDLS, YYNGEE. This CDR3 is 16 amino acids long. The sequenced sample was CD4+ or CD8+ T cells sorted from blood, obtained in a trial of the OX40 agonist ivuxolimab. The sequence came from an adult with an advanced solid tumor such as melanoma, head and neck, liver or kidney cancer. The genes are TRBV9 and TRBJ1-3; 7 bases agree with TRBD1. DNA for the CDR3: TGTGCCAGCAGCGCCTTCGAACAGGGGTCTGGAAACACCATATATTTT. It is translated as CASSAFEQGSGNTIYF.